These 14 T cell receptor beta chains originate from one sample sequenced in a study of OX40 agonist ivuxolimab in advanced cancers. Using immunoSEQ multiplex PCR, the repertoire was profiled, and TCRdb retains in-frame clones only, with some absent. The repertoire has about 17,000 clones, roughly 87% of them found once; the top ten carry about 25%. This material consisted of CD4+ or CD8+ T cells sorted from blood, taken in a trial of the OX40 agonist ivuxolimab. The receptors shown here come from an adult with an advanced solid tumor such as melanoma, head and neck, liver or kidney cancer.

The V and J genes are TRBV6-6 and TRBJ2-2; D remains ambiguous. Germline values: CDR1 MNHNY, CDR2 SVGAGI (reference sequence). The CDR3 loop spans 15 amino acids. V was cut by 7 bases and J by 0 bases, with 12 bases left in between. The CDR3 DNA is TGTGCCAGCACCGAAGAGGAGTCGAACACCGGGGAGCTGTTTTTT. Translating it yields CASTEEESNTGELFF.

The chain has TRBV27 and TRBJ1-5; TRBD1 matches 8 bases. This CDR3 has 15 residues. The ends lost 5 bases at V and 4 bases at J; junction bases unmatched: 7. Germline lookup yields CDR1 MNHEY and CDR2 SMNVEV (reference sequence). The CDR3 coding sequence is TGTGCCAGCAGTCCCATTACAGGGGGGAATCAGCCCCAGCATTTT. Encoded protein: CASSPITGGNQPQHF.

The gene calls are TRBV9 and TRBJ1-3, with D uncertain. V dropped 0 bases and J dropped 7 bases, with 11 bases sitting between them. The CDR3 loop spans 14 amino acids. Germline V gene lookup returns CDR1 SGDLS and CDR2 YYNGEE. CDR3 DNA sequence: TGTGCCAGCAGCGTAGGAGGAAGCCCCAACACCATATATTTT. It yields the protein CASSVGGSPNTIYF.

The V call is TRBV5-6, the J call TRBJ1-4, with a tentative D call TRBD1 (6 bases). V lost 0 bases and J lost 7, with 13 bases in between. The CDR3 has 15 residues. Per germline, CDR1 SGHDT and CDR2 YYEEEE. CDR3 loop: CASSLARGWAEKLFF. The CDR3 region has the DNA TGTGCCAGCAGCTTGGCCAGGGGATGGGCTGAAAAACTGTTTTTT.

This clone occurred a few times. This chain connects TRBV28 to TRBJ2-6; D not certain. CDR1 is MDHEN and CDR2 is SYDVKM in the germline V gene. V shed 6 bases and J shed 1 base, with 10 bases lying between them. CDR3 length equals 15 residues. The CDR3 protein is CASSQISSGANVLTF. The CDR3 DNA is TGTGCCAGCAGCCAAATCTCTTCTGGGGCCAACGTCCTGACTTTC.

The chain joins TRBV13 to TRBJ1-3; D gene uncertain. In germline, CDR1 is PRHDT, CDR2 FYEKMQ (reference sequence). V dropped 8 bases and J dropped 0 bases, with 11 bases sitting between them. The CDR3 is 14 amino acids. This CDR3 is CASGDSGSGNTIYF. For the CDR3, the DNA is TGTGCCAGCGGGGATTCGGGCTCTGGAAACACCATATATTTT.

The V call is TRBV10-1, the J call TRBJ2-1, with a possible D match to TRBD2 (6 bases). The germline gives CDR1 WNHNN, CDR2 SYGVQD (reference sequence). The CDR3 consists of 16 residues. Trimming removed 0 bases at V and 1 base at J, with 10 bases between. CDR3 loop: CASSESAGSSYNEQFF. The CDR3 coding sequence is TGCGCCAGCAGTGAGTCTGCGGGGTCTTCCTACAATGAGCAGTTCTTC.

The chain employs TRBV5-6 and TRBJ2-7; 9 bases agree with TRBD2. The CDR3 consists of 15 residues. Germline lookup yields CDR1 SGHDT and CDR2 YYEEEE. The trim removed 0 bases at V and 0 bases at J, leaving 1 base unmatched. The CDR3: CASSLGAGGSYEQYF. CDR3 coding DNA: TGTGCCAGCAGCTTGGGAGCGGGGGGCTCCTACGAGCAGTACTTC.

The chain links TRBV28 to TRBJ2-3; D is undetermined. The V gene lost 8 bases and the J gene lost 2 bases, with 14 bases spanning the gap. The CDR3 extends over 14 amino acids. Looked up from germline, CDR1 is MDHEN and CDR2 is SYDVKM. CDR3 bases: TGTGCCAGCTGCCCTTTCAGATTCACAGATACGCAGTATTTT. Translated, it gives CASCPFRFTDTQYF.

The chain has TRBV27 and TRBJ1-1; 7 nucleotides match TRBD1. The V gene's germline CDR1 is MNHEY and CDR2 SMNVEV (reference sequence). V lost 6 bases and J lost 5; bases outside the gene matches: 6. The CDR3 contains 13 residues. CDR3 protein: CASRSQGGTEAFF. CDR3 in DNA: TGTGCCAGCAGGAGTCAGGGGGGGACTGAAGCTTTCTTT.

The gene calls are TRBV9 and TRBJ2-5, with 10 bases fitting TRBD1. The CDR3 totals 14 residues. Trimming took 4 bases from V and 9 from J; bases not matched to a gene: 9. Germline CDR1 SGDLS, CDR2 YYNGEE. The CDR3 loop is CASSSGTGERAQYF. CDR3 DNA: TGTGCCAGCAGCAGCGGGACAGGGGAGCGGGCCCAGTACTTC.

The chain links TRBV5-1 to TRBJ1-1; D uncertain. V was trimmed by 0 bases and J by 2 bases, leaving 8 bases between them. In germline, CDR1 is SGHRS, CDR2 YFSETQ. This CDR3 is built from 14 residues. CDR3 sequence: CASSLVDLNTEAFF. CDR3 bases: TGCGCCAGCAGCTTGGTGGATCTCAACACTGAAGCTTTCTTT. Variable domain in full (rest from reference TRBV5-1 and TRBJ1-1): KAGVTQTPRYLIKTRGQQVTLSCSPISGHRSVSWYQQTPGQGLQFLFEYFSETQRNKGNFPGRFSGRQFSNSRSEMNVSTLELGDSALYLCASSLVDLNTEAFFGQGTRLTVV.

The chain employs TRBV5-4 and TRBJ1-1; TRBD1 agrees at 12 bases. The germline CDR1 and CDR2 sequences are SGHNT and YYREEE (reference sequence). The J segment lost 4 bases and the V segment lost 4 bases, leaving 5 bases of the junction unmatched. This CDR3 region has 15 residues. CDR3 loop: CASSAGQGARTEAFF. CDR3 coding DNA: TGTGCCAGCAGCGCGGGACAGGGGGCTCGCACTGAAGCTTTCTTT.

The chain uses TRBV13 and TRBJ2-7; no reliable D call. CDR1 and CDR2 from the germline V gene are PRHDT and FYEKMQ (reference sequence). The ends were cut back, 9 bases at V and 0 bases at J, with 15 bases in the middle. This CDR3 region has 14 residues. The CDR3 DNA follows: TGTGCCAGTGAACAGCGCGGTAGCTCCTACGAGCAGTACTTC. Translation: CASEQRGSSYEQYF.